This T cell receptor beta chain was retrieved from a study of blood T cells in healthy people across ages. PBMCs numbering at least 6 million were isolated per sample. Sample-barcoded 5' priming and a J-beta primer mix drove a second PCR of roughly 6 to 12 cycles. Via MiXCR, TCRdb re-called the 5' RACE reads, giving one row per CDR3 protein. The table lists roughly 790,000 distinct CDR3 sequences, 35% to 45% of them singletons. Study-level points and caveats: PBMC samples, being unsorted, prevented any conclusive comparison of naive and antigen-experienced cells. Higher naive T cell percentage went strongly together with higher TCR beta diversity. Getting older went along with TCR beta diversity per million T cells dropping roughly linearly.

The V and J ends lost 3 bases and 4 bases, in that order; junction bases with no gene match: 6. The germline gives CDR1 MGHRA, CDR2 YSYEKL. The CDR3 covers 15 residues. In this sample, this clonotype turned up a few times. Antigen unknown. The sequence was collected from a woman aged 55-70 years in good health. Sequences were obtained from blood. The chain carries TRBV4-1 and TRBJ2-1, with 7 bases lining up with TRBD2. CDR3 protein: CASSHVPGLYNEQFF. As DNA, the CDR3 is TGCGCCAGCAGCCACGTCCCGGGACTATACAATGAGCAGTTCTTC.